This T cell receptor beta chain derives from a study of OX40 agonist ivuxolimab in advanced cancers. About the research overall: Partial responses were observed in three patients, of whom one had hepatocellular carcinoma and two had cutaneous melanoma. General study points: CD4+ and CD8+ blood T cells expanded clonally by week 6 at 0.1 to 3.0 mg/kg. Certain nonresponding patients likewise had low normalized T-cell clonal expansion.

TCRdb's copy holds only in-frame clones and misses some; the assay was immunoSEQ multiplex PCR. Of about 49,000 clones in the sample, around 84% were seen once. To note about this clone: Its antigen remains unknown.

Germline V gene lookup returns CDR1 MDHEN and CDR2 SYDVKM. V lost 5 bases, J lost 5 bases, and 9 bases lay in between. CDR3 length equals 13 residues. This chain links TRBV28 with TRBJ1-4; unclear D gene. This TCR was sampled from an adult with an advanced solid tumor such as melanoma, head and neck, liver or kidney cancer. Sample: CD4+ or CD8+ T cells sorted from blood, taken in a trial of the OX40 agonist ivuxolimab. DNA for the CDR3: TGTGCCAGCAGTCCCCCTGTGAATGAAAAACTGTTTTTT. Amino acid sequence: CASSPPVNEKLFF.